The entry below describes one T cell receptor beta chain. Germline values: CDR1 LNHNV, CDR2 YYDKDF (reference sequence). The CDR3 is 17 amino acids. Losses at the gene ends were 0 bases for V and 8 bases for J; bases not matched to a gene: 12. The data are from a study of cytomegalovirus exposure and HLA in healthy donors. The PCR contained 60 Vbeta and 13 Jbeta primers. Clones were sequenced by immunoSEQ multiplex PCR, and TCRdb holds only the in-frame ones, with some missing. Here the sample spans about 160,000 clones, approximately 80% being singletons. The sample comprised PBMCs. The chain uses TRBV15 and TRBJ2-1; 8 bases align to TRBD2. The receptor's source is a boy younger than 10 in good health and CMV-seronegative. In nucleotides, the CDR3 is TGTGCCACCAGCAGAGATCTGGGGAATAGCGGGGATGATGAGCAGTTCTTC. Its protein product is CATSRDLGNSGDDEQFF.